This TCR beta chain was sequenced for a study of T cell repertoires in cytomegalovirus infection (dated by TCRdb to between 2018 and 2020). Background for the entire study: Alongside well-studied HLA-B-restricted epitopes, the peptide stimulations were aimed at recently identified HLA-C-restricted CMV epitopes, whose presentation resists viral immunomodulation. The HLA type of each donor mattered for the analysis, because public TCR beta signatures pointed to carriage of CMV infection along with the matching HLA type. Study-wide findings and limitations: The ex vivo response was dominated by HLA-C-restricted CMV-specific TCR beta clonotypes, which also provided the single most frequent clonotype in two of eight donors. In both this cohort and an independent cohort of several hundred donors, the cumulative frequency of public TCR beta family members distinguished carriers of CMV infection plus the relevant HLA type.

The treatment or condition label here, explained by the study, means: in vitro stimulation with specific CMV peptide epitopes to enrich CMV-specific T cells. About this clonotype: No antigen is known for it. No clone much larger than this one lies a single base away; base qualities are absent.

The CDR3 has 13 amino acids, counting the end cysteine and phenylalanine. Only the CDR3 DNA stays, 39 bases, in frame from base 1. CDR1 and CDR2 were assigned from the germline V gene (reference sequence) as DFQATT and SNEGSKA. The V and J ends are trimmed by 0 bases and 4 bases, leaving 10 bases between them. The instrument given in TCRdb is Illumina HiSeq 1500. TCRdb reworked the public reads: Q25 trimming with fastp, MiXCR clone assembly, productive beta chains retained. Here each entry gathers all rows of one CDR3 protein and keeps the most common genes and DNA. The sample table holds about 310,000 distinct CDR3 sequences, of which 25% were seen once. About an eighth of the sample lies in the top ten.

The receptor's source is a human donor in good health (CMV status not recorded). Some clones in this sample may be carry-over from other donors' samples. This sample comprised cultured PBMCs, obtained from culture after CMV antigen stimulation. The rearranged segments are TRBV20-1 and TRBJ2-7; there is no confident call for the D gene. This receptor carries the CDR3 CSARDLSLYEQYF. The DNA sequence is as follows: TGCAGTGCTAGAGATCTGTCCCTGTACGAGCAGTACTTC.